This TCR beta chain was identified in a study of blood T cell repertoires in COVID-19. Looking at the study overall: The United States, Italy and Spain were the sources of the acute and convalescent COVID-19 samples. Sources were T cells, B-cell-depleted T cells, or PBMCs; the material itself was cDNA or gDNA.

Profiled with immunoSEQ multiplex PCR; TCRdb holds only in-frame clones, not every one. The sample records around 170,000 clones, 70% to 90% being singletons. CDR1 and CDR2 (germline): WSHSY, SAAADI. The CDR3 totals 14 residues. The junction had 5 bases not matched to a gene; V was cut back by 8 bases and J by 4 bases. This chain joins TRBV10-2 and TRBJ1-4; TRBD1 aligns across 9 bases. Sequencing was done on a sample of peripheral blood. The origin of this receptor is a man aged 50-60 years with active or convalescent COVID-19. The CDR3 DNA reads TGCGCCAGCTCAGGACAGGGGATTAATGAAAAACTGTTTTTT. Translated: CASSGQGINEKLFF.